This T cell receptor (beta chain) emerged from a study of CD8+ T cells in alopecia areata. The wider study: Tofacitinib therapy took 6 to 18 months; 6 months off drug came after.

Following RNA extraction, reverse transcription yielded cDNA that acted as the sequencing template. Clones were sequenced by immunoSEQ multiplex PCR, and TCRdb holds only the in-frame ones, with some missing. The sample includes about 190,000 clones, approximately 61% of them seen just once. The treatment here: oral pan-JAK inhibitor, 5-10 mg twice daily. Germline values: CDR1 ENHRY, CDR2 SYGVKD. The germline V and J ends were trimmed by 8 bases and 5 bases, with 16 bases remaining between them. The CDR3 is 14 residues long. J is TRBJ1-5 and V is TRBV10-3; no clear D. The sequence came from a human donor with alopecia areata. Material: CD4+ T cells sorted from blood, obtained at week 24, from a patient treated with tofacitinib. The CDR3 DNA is TGTGCCATCGGGCGGGAAGGGAGACATCAGCCCCAGCATTTT. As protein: CAIGREGRHQPQHF.